This T cell receptor beta chain appears in the sequencing data of a study of cytomegalovirus exposure and HLA in healthy donors (TCRdb year 2017). Concerning the study at large: An earlier analysis of several hundred of the donors reported approximately 290 Gb of sequence data and 120 million or so unique TCR beta sequences from about 200 million T cells. The study aimed to test whether cataloging public T cell receptors could reveal signatures of past pathogen exposure. Rather than using new phenotypic data, the later analysis identified candidate immune exposures from TCR beta sequences and from how often those sequences occurred across donors. Every discovery cohort repertoire had been produced on one sequencing platform. HLA typing covered class I and class II loci at four-digit resolution. An early release that covered some 640 HLA-typed donors contained approximately 300 gigabases of sequencing data and 65 million to 100 million unique TCR sequences. Donor age, sex, ethnicity and CMV serostatus were compiled alongside the repertoire data. The study combined high-throughput TCR immunosequencing, statistical association of individual TCRs with disease status, and machine learning to predict cytomegalovirus infection status. Using immunosequencing, the study profiled T cell repertoires from around 670 subjects and related those repertoires to cytomegalovirus serostatus. In a later analysis, previously published TCR beta repertoires from 550 to 750 donors were re-analyzed and high-resolution HLA genotyping was added so that TCR occurrence patterns could be studied. An earlier analysis of fewer than 700 of the donors applied high-throughput TCR beta sequencing to assess whether each TCR beta V gene segment acted as functional or pseudogenic. Besides the first cohort of some 670 subjects, a separate validation cohort made up of over 100 different subjects was used. Among the roughly 370 genotyped donors, around 79% belonged to the genetic ancestry cluster associated with self-reported Caucasian donors. Among approximately 370 genotyped donors of the cohort, an average of roughly 230,000 unique TCR beta nucleotide sequences was sequenced per donor, of which about 18% were non-productive. Genome-wide SNP genotypes for about three fifths of the 666 donors were used in a later genetic analysis, which treated that subset as a discovery cohort. Because of strong linkage in the cohort, 4 to 6 DR-DQ haplotypes were treated as single units for association and clustering. Typing coverage differed by locus: A, B, C, DRB1 and DQB1 were typed in roughly 620-630 donors, DQA1 in 522, DPA1 in nearly 610, and DPB1 in just under 490.

The full study reports these points: The cohort was sequenced for TCR beta chains only, and without alpha or paired-chain data the features that could be detected were limited. When HLA alleles, especially DR and DQ, strongly co-occurred, TCR associations were difficult to assign to individual alleles. According to a later analysis, parvovirus B19, influenza, CMV and Epstein-Barr virus appeared linked to several top co-occurrence clusters. Most TCR sequences were seen in very few donors, while some public TCRs were found in many individuals. An association between a missense DCLRE1C variant and V-gene and J-gene trimming of TCR beta chains was found in a later genetic analysis and replicated in an independent cohort. A later analysis associated 15,000 to 20,000 TCR beta sequences with specific HLA alleles at a false discovery rate of 0.05. The authors suggested that the approach could potentially be extended to other disease states and immunological phenotypes. Because counts were too low, 15 to 20 rarely observed V segments, including chromosome 9 orphons, were excluded from the earlier analysis of several hundred of the donors. Compared with equally common non-associated chains, HLA-associated TCR beta chains in a later analysis were more clonally expanded and had lower generation probabilities. A group of highly shared sequence variants was considered likely to be a technical artifact of the sequencing pipeline. A further reported finding was that TCR beta sequences accurately predicted the HLA-A and HLA-B alleles for most subjects in the first cohort. Correlated functional status among segregating V segments might reflect linkage disequilibrium, but an unknown experimental factor could not be ruled out. In a later analysis, the rate of TCR association differed among HLA loci, with DRB1 alleles having the most associated TCRs and HLA-C alleles having the fewest. CMV serostatus was the only immune exposure information available for the cohort. The 87-base-pair reads could not distinguish some IMGT-functional V segments, including TRBV6-2 and TRBV6-3, so those segments were excluded. HLA typing was unavailable for some donors at each locus, so association tests used only the typed subset. According to a later analysis, most CMV-associated TCR beta chains appeared to be HLA-restricted, and the HLA associations seemed to be driven largely by CMV exposure. A later genetic analysis reported fewer N-insertions in productive TCRs among donors in an Asian-associated ancestry cluster than the roughly 650-donor mean. Cytomegalovirus status was reported to be diagnosed by the classifier with high specificity and sensitivity in both the original and validation cohorts. In vitro tests confirmed that three of the cytomegalovirus-associated TCR beta chains recognize cytomegalovirus antigens. Roughly uniform sequencing depth across donors was assumed in presence/absence analyses, although this assumption may not hold. In an earlier analysis of some 500 of the donors, most TCR beta V segments were observed in productive rearrangements about 87% or about 30% of the time, broadly matching IMGT annotations. The study listed 150 to 200 TCR beta chains as associated with cytomegalovirus.

Libraries were constructed by the immunoSEQ multiplex PCR assay. For the multiplex PCR, a mixture combining 60 forward primers for TCR Vbeta segments and 13 reverse primers for TCR Jbeta segments was used. A multiplex PCR assay on genomic DNA amplified the CDR3 region of rearranged TCR beta genes. Amplified TCR beta libraries were sequenced as 87-base-pair reads on the Illumina HiSeq System. As for the original processing: A later analysis tallied around 80 million unique TCR beta chains across the approximately 670 repertoires, and approximately 12 million of those chains were shared by two or more donors. To remove PCR and sequencing errors, raw reads were error-corrected and collapsed into unique sequences using a nearest-neighbor algorithm that merged closely related sequences. To assign V, D and J gene segments, CDR3 sequences were aligned to IMGT reference sequences. For a sequence to be retained, at least a six-nucleotide match to both a V gene segment and a J gene segment was required. Rearrangements were called productive when the CDR3 lacked stop codons and stayed in frame with V and J; all others were non-productive. Following IMGT convention, CDR3 was defined as the stretch from the second conserved V-encoded cysteine up to the conserved J-encoded phenylalanine. Sequences without an unambiguous match to a single V gene segment were excluded from the earlier analysis of almost 600 of the donors. An earlier analysis of 500 to 700 of the donors classified V segments as functional when productive rearrangements were above 56.7% and as segregating when the standard deviation between donors was above 5%. A statistical classification framework was built for diagnosing cytomegalovirus status from the catalog of TCR beta chain sequences. V and J gene assignment, in a later analysis, came from comparing TCR nucleotide sequences with IMGT/GENE-DB human TR gene sequences. In a later analysis, CDR3 sequences and most-parsimonious VDJ recombination scenarios were assigned using the TCRdist pipeline. In a later analysis, every TCR beta chain was defined by the combination of its CDR3 amino acid sequence and its V-gene family, and reads without a unique V-gene family were dropped. A later analysis removed nearly 600 highly shared, low-generation-probability nucleotide sequences to deal with suspected cross-contamination and a sequencing artifact. In a later analysis, a clonal expansion index was calculated for each public chain from normalized within-repertoire ranks of inferred template counts. Generation probabilities in a later analysis came from a VDJ recombination model fitted to out-of-frame rearrangements, and those results were checked against IGoR. A later analysis scored TCR-TCR, TCR-HLA and TCR-CMV co-occurrence with hypergeometric tests, applying a repertoire-size bias correction to TCR pairs. In a later analysis, false discovery rates were estimated by permuting HLA or CMV assignments 20 times. In a later analysis, co-occurring TCRs were grouped with DBSCAN, and TCRdist sequence similarity was added when clustering was performed within HLA-allele-positive subsets. Repertoires with fewer than 30,000 or more than 120,000 public chains were left out of co-occurrence clustering, as were about five repertoires with anomalous nucleotide sharing. TCRdb's version of the immuneACCESS table is confined to in-frame rearrangements and falls short of the full clone set. An unresolved V gene accounts for under half of the shortfall where checked; the remainder is of unknown origin. V, J and clone size are those of that table, while D and trimming were read from the DNA. The sample yields 150,000 to 170,000 clones; roughly 74% were counted once. Less than 3.5% of the sample is in the top ten clones.

Taken from cysteine to phenylalanine, the CDR3 has 16 residues. The CDR3 DNA has 48 bases and is translated from base 1. The germline V gene yields SGHTS for CDR1 and YDEGEE for CDR2. From V the trimming removes 0 bases and from J it removes 4 bases, while the gene matches leave 3 bases of the junction unaccounted for. As concerns this clone: Its antigen is unknown. Nothing much larger sits one base from this clone, and base qualities are not available.

In total, roughly 710 healthy bone marrow donors made up the cohort. At the time of sampling, all cohort members were nominally healthy, though unrecorded immune exposures were likely present. The donor tested CMV seronegative, placing the donor among the 350 or so seronegative members of the cohort. Every donor gave a peripheral blood sample, and the peripheral blood mononuclear cells from that sample were used for TCR beta sequencing. Genomic DNA extraction from the blood cell samples was performed with the Qiagen DNeasy Blood Extraction Kit. Sequencing input: PBMCs. This chain is built from TRBV5-8 and TRBJ1-4, with 10 bases in between that match TRBD1. The TCR was taken from a young man in good health and CMV-seronegative. Here the CDR3 is given as CASSLGRDRGNEKLFF. The nucleotide sequence reads as follows: TGTGCCAGCAGCTTGGGCCGGGACAGGGGTAATGAAAAACTGTTTTTT.